The rows below give T cell receptor beta chains drawn from one sample of a study of T cell repertoires in cytomegalovirus infection. TCRdb recomputed calls from the reads with MiXCR, one row per CDR3 protein. The table includes around 310,000 distinct CDR3 sequences, roughly 15% detected once. The sequenced sample was PBMCs. These receptors were taken from a human donor in good health (CMV status not recorded). Some clones in this sample may be carry-over from other donors' samples. Each CDR3 is given with its conserved first and last residue. The D gene is left open where the match is weak. For some rows the clone size is stated as once, few or many, or as a class when expanded; others skip it.

size	V	D	J	DNA	CDR3
few	TRBV25-1	TRBD1	TRBJ1-2	TGTGCCAGCAGTTGGGGACAGAGCTATGGCTACACCTTC	CASSWGQSYGYTF
NA	TRBV14	NA	TRBJ1-2	TGTGCCAGCAGCCAAGGGCAGGGAGCTTCTAACTATGGCTACACCTTT	CASSQGQGASNYGYTF
NA	TRBV5-1	NA	TRBJ2-7	TGCGCCAGCAGCAACTCGCCGGGAGTCTACGAGCAGTACTTC	CASSNSPGVYEQYF
NA	TRBV9	TRBD1	TRBJ2-7	TGTGCCAGCAGCGGAGGCCCGGGGACAGGCCTCTACGAGCAGTACTTC	CASSGGPGTGLYEQYF
NA	TRBV28	TRBD1	TRBJ2-2	TGTGCCAGCAGTTTACCCGGGACAGGGACCGGGGAGCTGTTTTTT	CASSLPGTGTGELFF
many	TRBV7-2	TRBD1	TRBJ1-4	TGTGCCAGCAGCTTTACAGGGGGCGTCAATGAAAAACTGTTTTTT	CASSFTGGVNEKLFF
NA	TRBV27	NA	TRBJ1-1	TGTGCCAGCACCGAAGGGGAGAACACTGAAGCTTTCTTT	CASTEGENTEAFF
NA	TRBV10-3	TRBD1	TRBJ2-3	TGTGCCATCAGTGAGTCGAGTGGTAGGGGGCCAGATACGCAGTATTTT	CAISESSGRGPDTQYF
few	TRBV2	NA	TRBJ2-2	TGTGCCAGCATGCTAGGAGCCGGGGAGCTGTTTTTT	CASMLGAGELFF
many	TRBV7-9	TRBD1	TRBJ2-3	TGTGCCAGCAGCGAATTCGATGCAGGGGGTCTGTTTTTGACAGATACGCAGTATTTT	CASSEFDAGGLFLTDTQYF
many	TRBV7-2	TRBD2	TRBJ2-3	TGTGCCAGCAGCTTAGGGGGCGGGAGAAGGGCAGATACGCAGTATTTT	CASSLGGGRRADTQYF
few	TRBV2	NA	TRBJ2-1	TGTGCCACCCCCGATTTGAAACTTAACAATGAGCAGTTCTTC	CATPDLKLNNEQFF
many	TRBV11-2	TRBD1	TRBJ1-4	TGTGCCAGCAGCGAAAGGACAGGCGGTAATGAAAAACTGTTTTTT	CASSERTGGNEKLFF
few	TRBV2	NA	TRBJ1-4	TGTGCCAGCAAAAGGGAAGGGGAAAAACTGTTTTTT	CASKREGEKLFF
few	TRBV4-1	TRBD1	TRBJ1-5	TGCGCCAGCAGCCAGGCAAGGACAGGGAATCAGCCCCAGCATTTT	CASSQARTGNQPQHF
many	TRBV7-3	TRBD2	TRBJ2-1	TGTGCCAGCAGCCAGGGTGGCAGCGGGGGTTACCCGGTCGATGAGCAGTTCTTC	CASSQGGSGGYPVDEQFF
few	TRBV3-1	NA	TRBJ1-1	TGTGCCAGCAGCCAAGAACCGAATATGAACACTGAAGCTTTCTTT	CASSQEPNMNTEAFF
few	TRBV20-1	NA	TRBJ2-4	TGCAGTGCTCCTAGGGACCTACCCAGCAGCATTCAGTACTTC	CSAPRDLPSSIQYF
NA	TRBV4-2	NA	TRBJ1-5	TGTGCCAGCAGCCATACAGGTTATAGCAATCAGCCCCAGCATTTT	CASSHTGYSNQPQHF
NA	TRBV28	TRBD2	TRBJ2-7	TGTGCCAGCAGTACGGGGGGGAGTTCTCACTACGAGCAGTACTTC	CASSTGGSSHYEQYF
NA	TRBV12-3/TRBV12-4	NA	TRBJ1-5	TGTGCCAGCAGTTTGGAGGGACATCAGCCCCAGCATTTT	CASSLEGHQPQHF
NA	TRBV7-8	TRBD2	TRBJ2-1	TGTGCCAGCCTCATGGGTGGAGCGGGGGGGACCTACAATGAGCAGTTCTTC	CASLMGGAGGTYNEQFF
many	TRBV28	TRBD1	TRBJ1-5	TGTGCCAGCAGTTTCCAACAGGGGTACAATCAGCCCCAGCATTTT	CASSFQQGYNQPQHF
many	TRBV19	NA	TRBJ1-5	TGTGCCAGTACGAAGCACCGGGACGGTTATAGCAATCAGCCCCAGCATTTT	CASTKHRDGYSNQPQHF
NA	TRBV28	NA	TRBJ2-1	TGTGCCAACAGTTTGATTGGCACAGGAGCATACAATGAGCAGTTCTTC	CANSLIGTGAYNEQFF
NA	TRBV10-3	TRBD1	TRBJ2-7	TGTGCCATCAGTTCCCCTACCGGGACAGGGGCGGGCGAGCAGTACTTC	CAISSPTGTGAGEQYF
many	TRBV7-2	NA	TRBJ2-7	TGTGCCAGCAGCTCTCAGCACCCATACGAGCAGTACTTC	CASSSQHPYEQYF
many	TRBV19	NA	TRBJ2-7	TGTGCCACCCTAGGCCCGGGATTTTACGAGCAGTACTTC	CATLGPGFYEQYF
many	TRBV7-2	NA	TRBJ2-1	TGTGCCAGCAGCCCTCCGGGACCCGGGAACAATGAGCAGTTCTTC	CASSPPGPGNNEQFF
many	TRBV12-3/TRBV12-4	TRBD1	TRBJ2-2	TGTGCCAGCAGTTCCACCTTCCGGACAGGAAATAACACCGGGGAGCTGTTTTTT	CASSSTFRTGNNTGELFF
many	TRBV7-2	NA	TRBJ2-3	TGTGCCAGCAGCTTACAGTACGGACTTAGCACAGATACGCAGTATTTT	CASSLQYGLSTDTQYF
NA	TRBV23-1	NA	TRBJ2-5	TGCGCCAGCAGTCATTCCCCCAGGCGGGACATTCAAGAGACCCAGTACTTC	CASSHSPRRDIQETQYF
NA	TRBV20-1	TRBD2	TRBJ2-7	TGCAGTGCTAGAAGGGCCAGCGGGGCGACCTACGAGCAGTACTTC	CSARRASGATYEQYF
NA	TRBV20-1	NA	TRBJ1-2	TGCAGTGCTAGTCAAAGGGTGAACTATGGCTACACCTTC	CSASQRVNYGYTF
many	TRBV11-1	NA	TRBJ2-7	TGTGCCAGCAGCCAAACAGTCTCCTACGAGCAGTACTTC	CASSQTVSYEQYF
many	TRBV6-1	TRBD1	TRBJ1-4	TGTGCCAGCAGTGAACGACAGGGGGAAAAACTGTTTTTT	CASSERQGEKLFF
NA	TRBV4-3	NA	TRBJ1-4	TGCGCCAGCAGCCAAGATAGCGTCCCCAACAAAGAAAAACTGTTTTTT	CASSQDSVPNKEKLFF
NA	TRBV6-2/TRBV6-3	NA	TRBJ1-1	TGTGCCAGCAGTCCCCTAGGGCCGGGACAGAACACTGAAGCTTTCTTT	CASSPLGPGQNTEAFF
few	TRBV18	NA	TRBJ1-1	TGTGCCAGCTCACCGTTCAGGCCCGGCATGAACACTGAAGCTTTCTTT	CASSPFRPGMNTEAFF
NA	TRBV7-9	NA	TRBJ2-7	TGTGCCAGCAGCTTAGCGGGACGAGGGGGTCAATCCTACGAGCAGTACTTC	CASSLAGRGGQSYEQYF
many	TRBV7-2	TRBD1	TRBJ1-4	TGTGCCAGCACCCTCTTCCCGGGACAGGAAAAGTGGGGTAGTGAAAAACTGTTTTTT	CASTLFPGQEKWGSEKLFF
NA	TRBV12-3/TRBV12-4	NA	TRBJ1-5	TGTGCCAGCAGCCAAGGAAACGCAAATCAGCCCCAGCATTTT	CASSQGNANQPQHF
NA	TRBV10-3	NA	TRBJ2-3	TGTGCCATCAAGGCAACAGATACGCAGTATTTT	CAIKATDTQYF
many	TRBV7-2	TRBD2	TRBJ2-3	TGTGCCAGCAGCTTCCCCGCGGGTAGCGGGGGAGATACGCAGTATTTT	CASSFPAGSGGDTQYF
few	TRBV19	NA	TRBJ1-3	TGTGCCAGTAGTATTGGGCGAGCAGGGGCTGGAAACACCATATATTTT	CASSIGRAGAGNTIYF
NA	TRBV20-1	TRBD1	TRBJ2-1	TGCAGTGCGGGGGGACAGGGTGACAATGAGCAGTTCTTC	CSAGGQGDNEQFF
NA	TRBV20-1	NA	TRBJ2-1	TGCAGTGCTAAACCCCTAGATTACAATGAGCAGTTCTTC	CSAKPLDYNEQFF
many	TRBV7-2	NA	TRBJ1-2	TGTGCCAGCAGCCAACGGACTCATGGCTACACCTTC	CASSQRTHGYTF
few	TRBV20-1	NA	TRBJ2-1	TGCAGTGCTAGAAGGCAGGTTGATGAGCAGTTCTTC	CSARRQVDEQFF
many	TRBV11-2	NA	TRBJ2-4	TGTGCCAGCAGCTTAGACCGGGAAAACATTCAGTACTTC	CASSLDRENIQYF
few	TRBV5-5	NA	TRBJ2-1	TGTGCCAGCAGCCTTCGGACTACCGTTTACAATGAGCAGTTCTTC	CASSLRTTVYNEQFF